Listed below are T cell receptor beta chains from one sample, sequenced in a study of T cell responses to AZD1222 COVID-19 vaccine. Generated by immunoSEQ multiplex PCR, the TCRdb table keeps only in-frame clones and is missing some. The sample carries roughly 150,000 clones, over 80% recorded once. This sample comprised peripheral blood, obtained 28 days after the second AZD1222 dose. The source of these receptors is an adult who received the AZD1222 COVID-19 vaccine. The CDR3 runs from the conserved cysteine through the conserved F or W. Each record gives: CDR3 protein, CDR3 DNA, D gene, clone size, J gene, V gene. D genes are given only for firm matches. Size is stated for part of the rows, as once, few or many counts, or as a class when the clone is expanded.

cdr3_aa: CANRRRGNTGELFF; cdr3_nt: TGTGCCAACAGACGAAGGGGGAACACCGGGGAGCTGTTTTTT; d_call: .; clone_size: .; j_call: TRBJ2-2; v_call: TRBV6-5
cdr3_aa: CASSLAQVNQPQHF; cdr3_nt: TGTGCCAGCAGCTTGGCCCAGGTCAATCAGCCCCAGCATTTT; d_call: .; clone_size: .; j_call: TRBJ1-5; v_call: TRBV5-5
cdr3_aa: CASSIEGVSSTAIYGYTF; cdr3_nt: TGTGCCAGTAGTATTGAGGGTGTGAGCTCGACAGCTATCTATGGCTACACCTTC; d_call: .; clone_size: .; j_call: TRBJ1-2; v_call: TRBV19
cdr3_aa: CASSLRALYSNQPQHF; cdr3_nt: TGTGCCAGCAGTTTGCGGGCCCTTTATAGCAATCAGCCCCAGCATTTT; d_call: .; clone_size: .; j_call: TRBJ1-5; v_call: TRBV27
cdr3_aa: CASSSYYDQYF; cdr3_nt: TGTGCCAGCAGCTCGTACTACGACCAGTATTTT; d_call: .; clone_size: .; j_call: TRBJ2-3; v_call: TRBV7-9
cdr3_aa: CASRQGGGEAFF; cdr3_nt: TGTGCCAGTCGACAGGGGGGTGGTGAAGCTTTCTTT; d_call: TRBD1; clone_size: .; j_call: TRBJ1-1; v_call: TRBV6-6
cdr3_aa: CASSTRDHTEAFF; cdr3_nt: TGTGCCAGTAGTACGAGGGACCACACTGAAGCTTTCTTT; d_call: .; clone_size: .; j_call: TRBJ1-1; v_call: TRBV19
cdr3_aa: CASSIGGGQETQYF; cdr3_nt: TGTGCCAGTAGTATAGGGGGCGGACAAGAGACCCAGTACTTC; d_call: .; clone_size: .; j_call: TRBJ2-5; v_call: TRBV19
cdr3_aa: CASSELGTSGGGLETQYF; cdr3_nt: TGTGCCAGCAGTGAGTTAGGGACTAGCGGGGGGGGTTTGGAGACCCAGTACTTC; d_call: TRBD2; clone_size: .; j_call: TRBJ2-5; v_call: TRBV9
cdr3_aa: CATSRDRSTSNSYEQYF; cdr3_nt: TGTGCCACCAGCAGAGATCGTAGTACTAGCAACTCCTACGAGCAGTACTTC; d_call: .; clone_size: .; j_call: TRBJ2-7; v_call: TRBV15
cdr3_aa: CASSLSGGPNQPQHF; cdr3_nt: TGTGCCAGCAGTCTCTCCGGGGGGCCGAATCAGCCCCAGCATTTT; d_call: .; clone_size: .; j_call: TRBJ1-5; v_call: TRBV28
cdr3_aa: CASSYRLSGGLDNEQFF; cdr3_nt: TGTGCCAGCAGTTATCGTCTTAGCGGAGGTTTAGACAATGAGCAGTTCTTC; d_call: .; clone_size: .; j_call: TRBJ2-1; v_call: TRBV6-2/TRBV6-3
cdr3_aa: CASSLEGQNYEQYF; cdr3_nt: TGCGCCAGCAGCTTGGAGGGACAGAACTACGAGCAGTACTTC; d_call: TRBD1; clone_size: .; j_call: TRBJ2-7; v_call: TRBV5-1
cdr3_aa: CASSQGSTGELFF; cdr3_nt: TGTGCCAGCAGCCAAGGCAGCACCGGGGAGCTGTTTTTT; d_call: .; clone_size: .; j_call: TRBJ2-2; v_call: TRBV3-1/TRBV3-2
cdr3_aa: CASRPTSTDTQYF; cdr3_nt: TGTGCCAGCAGACCAACTAGCACAGATACGCAGTATTTT; d_call: .; clone_size: .; j_call: TRBJ2-3; v_call: TRBV7-9
cdr3_aa: CSVRGTGDSSGANVLTF; cdr3_nt: TGCAGCGTGAGGGGGACAGGAGACTCCTCTGGGGCCAACGTCCTGACTTTC; d_call: TRBD1; clone_size: .; j_call: TRBJ2-6; v_call: TRBV29-1
cdr3_aa: CASSLALAAYNEQFF; cdr3_nt: TGCGCCAGCAGCTTGGCTCTAGCGGCGTACAATGAGCAGTTCTTC; d_call: TRBD2; clone_size: once; j_call: TRBJ2-1; v_call: TRBV5-1
cdr3_aa: CASSVGLESSAFF; cdr3_nt: TGTGCCAGCAGTGTAGGGCTCGAAAGCTCAGCTTTCTTT; d_call: .; clone_size: .; j_call: TRBJ1-1; v_call: TRBV25-1
cdr3_aa: CASSPTGGYTGELFF; cdr3_nt: TGTGCCAGCTCACCAACCGGGGGGTACACCGGGGAGCTGTTTTTT; d_call: TRBD2; clone_size: .; j_call: TRBJ2-2; v_call: TRBV18
cdr3_aa: CASTSGGPGKYGYTF; cdr3_nt: TGTGCCAGCACCTCAGGAGGGCCGGGGAAGTATGGCTACACCTTC; d_call: .; clone_size: .; j_call: TRBJ1-2; v_call: TRBV7-9
cdr3_aa: CASWDLGGENTEAFF; cdr3_nt: TGCGCCAGCTGGGACTTAGGGGGCGAGAACACTGAAGCTTTCTTT; d_call: TRBD1; clone_size: once; j_call: TRBJ1-1; v_call: TRBV5-1
cdr3_aa: CASRAVRYEQYF; cdr3_nt: TGTGCCAGCAGGGCAGTCCGATACGAGCAGTACTTC; d_call: .; clone_size: .; j_call: TRBJ2-7; v_call: TRBV2
cdr3_aa: CASSRTGGLSYEQYF; cdr3_nt: TGTGCCAGCAGCCGTACAGGGGGTCTCTCCTACGAGCAGTACTTC; d_call: TRBD1; clone_size: .; j_call: TRBJ2-7; v_call: TRBV3-1/TRBV3-2
cdr3_aa: CASSQASGGWEKLFF; cdr3_nt: TGTGCCAGCAGCCAAGCTTCAGGGGGGTGGGAAAAACTGTTTTTT; d_call: TRBD1; clone_size: .; j_call: TRBJ1-4; v_call: TRBV3-1/TRBV3-2
cdr3_aa: CSVEDRLAGGRYF; cdr3_nt: TGCAGCGTTGAAGATCGCCTAGCGGGGGGACGGTACTTC; d_call: TRBD2; clone_size: .; j_call: TRBJ2-7; v_call: TRBV29-1
cdr3_aa: CASSRTGGTEAFF; cdr3_nt: TGTGCCAGTAGTAGGACAGGGGGCACTGAAGCTTTCTTT; d_call: TRBD1; clone_size: .; j_call: TRBJ1-1; v_call: TRBV19
cdr3_aa: CASSPTSGGAVETQYF; cdr3_nt: TGTGCCAGCTCACCTACAAGCGGGGGGGCCGTTGAGACCCAGTACTTC; d_call: TRBD2; clone_size: .; j_call: TRBJ2-5; v_call: TRBV18
cdr3_aa: CASSLEQNNYGYTF; cdr3_nt: TGCGCCAGCAGCTTGGAACAGAATAACTATGGCTACACCTTC; d_call: .; clone_size: few; j_call: TRBJ1-2; v_call: TRBV5-1
cdr3_aa: CASTTGLAEYNEQFF; cdr3_nt: TGTGCCAGCACCACCGGACTAGCGGAATACAATGAGCAGTTCTTC; d_call: TRBD2; clone_size: .; j_call: TRBJ2-1; v_call: TRBV6-1
cdr3_aa: CASSATAASGNTIYF; cdr3_nt: TGTGCCAGCAGCGCAACGGCCGCCTCTGGAAACACCATATATTTT; d_call: .; clone_size: .; j_call: TRBJ1-3; v_call: TRBV7-9
cdr3_aa: CASSLAQGGNQPQHF; cdr3_nt: TGTGCCAGCAGCCTCGCGCAGGGGGGCAATCAGCCCCAGCATTTT; d_call: TRBD1; clone_size: .; j_call: TRBJ1-5; v_call: TRBV6-1
cdr3_aa: CASSIEGAYEQYF; cdr3_nt: TGTGCCAGTAGTATCGAGGGGGCCTACGAGCAGTACTTC; d_call: .; clone_size: .; j_call: TRBJ2-7; v_call: TRBV19
cdr3_aa: CASSQDMGRSNYGYTF; cdr3_nt: TGTGCCAGCAGCCAAGATATGGGGAGGAGTAACTATGGCTACACCTTC; d_call: .; clone_size: .; j_call: TRBJ1-2; v_call: TRBV3-1/TRBV3-2
cdr3_aa: CAISERTSIDEQFF; cdr3_nt: TGTGCCATCAGTGAGCGGACTAGCATCGATGAGCAGTTCTTC; d_call: TRBD2; clone_size: .; j_call: TRBJ2-1; v_call: TRBV10-3
cdr3_aa: CASSQGTSGGAAYNEQFF; cdr3_nt: TGTGCCAGCAGCCAAGGGACTAGCGGGGGGGCCGCCTACAATGAGCAGTTCTTC; d_call: TRBD2; clone_size: .; j_call: TRBJ2-1; v_call: TRBV4-2
cdr3_aa: CASSVNRYNEQFF; cdr3_nt: TGTGCCAGCAGTGTCAACAGATACAATGAGCAGTTCTTC; d_call: .; clone_size: .; j_call: TRBJ2-1; v_call: TRBV2
cdr3_aa: CASSFGGARSEKLFF; cdr3_nt: TGTGCCAGCAGTTTTGGGGGGGCTAGGAGTGAAAAACTGTTTTTT; d_call: .; clone_size: .; j_call: TRBJ1-4; v_call: TRBV27
cdr3_aa: CASSHQDRTGANVLTF; cdr3_nt: TGTGCCAGCAGCCACCAGGACAGGACTGGGGCCAACGTCCTGACTTTC; d_call: TRBD1; clone_size: .; j_call: TRBJ2-6; v_call: TRBV3-1/TRBV3-2
cdr3_aa: CSVRRDPITEAFF; cdr3_nt: TGCAGCGTCCGCCGGGATCCAATCACTGAAGCTTTCTTT; d_call: .; clone_size: .; j_call: TRBJ1-1; v_call: TRBV29-1
cdr3_aa: CASSPPPGELFF; cdr3_nt: TGTGCCAGCAGCCCCCCGCCCGGGGAGCTGTTTTTT; d_call: .; clone_size: .; j_call: TRBJ2-2; v_call: TRBV7-8
cdr3_aa: CASSPRQEAFF; cdr3_nt: TGTGCCAGCAGCCCAAGACAGGAAGCTTTCTTT; d_call: .; clone_size: .; j_call: TRBJ1-1; v_call: TRBV7-2
cdr3_aa: CASSQGQPYEQYF; cdr3_nt: TGTGCCAGCAGCCAAGGCCAACCCTACGAGCAGTACTTC; d_call: .; clone_size: .; j_call: TRBJ2-7; v_call: TRBV3-1/TRBV3-2
cdr3_aa: CSASLPARTNYGYTF; cdr3_nt: TGCAGTGCTAGTTTACCAGCGAGAACTAACTATGGCTACACCTTC; d_call: .; clone_size: .; j_call: TRBJ1-2; v_call: TRBV20-1
cdr3_aa: CASSRSLGELFF; cdr3_nt: TGCGCCAGCAGTAGGTCTTTGGGGGAGCTGTTTTTT; d_call: .; clone_size: .; j_call: TRBJ2-2; v_call: TRBV10-2
cdr3_aa: CSVEMRDYEQYF; cdr3_nt: TGCAGCGTTGAAATGAGGGACTACGAGCAGTACTTC; d_call: .; clone_size: once; j_call: TRBJ2-7; v_call: TRBV29-1
cdr3_aa: CASHGTGGARGYTF; cdr3_nt: TGTGCCAGCCACGGGACAGGGGGCGCACGAGGCTACACCTTC; d_call: TRBD1; clone_size: .; j_call: TRBJ1-2; v_call: TRBV5-4
cdr3_aa: CASSFLDRLNTEAFF; cdr3_nt: TGTGCCAGCAGTTTTCTGGACAGACTGAACACTGAAGCTTTCTTT; d_call: .; clone_size: .; j_call: TRBJ1-1; v_call: TRBV27
cdr3_aa: CASSLAGTTYEQYF; cdr3_nt: TGCGCCAGCAGCTTGGCCGGGACAACCTACGAGCAGTACTTC; d_call: .; clone_size: .; j_call: TRBJ2-7; v_call: TRBV5-1
cdr3_aa: CASSQETSGYNEQFF; cdr3_nt: TGTGCCAGCAGCCAAGAGACCTCAGGCTACAATGAGCAGTTCTTC; d_call: .; clone_size: .; j_call: TRBJ2-1; v_call: TRBV14
cdr3_aa: CASSIDLEEGIFSGNTIYF; cdr3_nt: TGTGCCAGTAGTATAGATTTGGAGGAGGGGATCTTCTCTGGAAACACCATATATTTT; d_call: .; clone_size: .; j_call: TRBJ1-3; v_call: TRBV19
cdr3_aa: CASSRGLAGEDGELFF; cdr3_nt: TGTGCCAGCAGCCGGGGACTAGCGGGGGAGGACGGGGAGCTGTTTTTT; d_call: TRBD2; clone_size: .; j_call: TRBJ2-2; v_call: TRBV4-2
cdr3_aa: CASSGYSNQPQHF; cdr3_nt: TGTGCCAGCAGCGGGTATAGCAATCAGCCCCAGCATTTT; d_call: .; clone_size: few; j_call: TRBJ1-5; v_call: TRBV2